This T cell receptor beta chain was observed in a study of T cell responses to AZD1222 COVID-19 vaccine. Method: immunoSEQ multiplex PCR; TCRdb's copy keeps in-frame clones and lacks some. The sample contains over 100,000 clones, 91% of which appear only once. To note about this clone: Its matching antigen is unknown.

Whole-study results and caveats: Seropositive status at baseline applied to only six AZD1222 recipients.

The source of this sequence is an adult in good health. Material: peripheral blood, obtained on day 0 of AZD1222 vaccination.

CDR3 nucleotide sequence: TGTGCCAGCAGTTACGGGACAGGAGGAAGCAATCAGCCCCAGCATTTT. This sequence encodes CASSYGTGGSNQPQHF. The rearrangement uses TRBV6-5 and TRBJ1-5, with 8 bases identical to TRBD1. The V gene end was trimmed by 2 bases and the J gene end by 1 base; junction bases not matched to a gene: 4. This CDR3 region has 16 residues. The germline CDR1 and CDR2 sequences are MNHEY and SVGAGI.